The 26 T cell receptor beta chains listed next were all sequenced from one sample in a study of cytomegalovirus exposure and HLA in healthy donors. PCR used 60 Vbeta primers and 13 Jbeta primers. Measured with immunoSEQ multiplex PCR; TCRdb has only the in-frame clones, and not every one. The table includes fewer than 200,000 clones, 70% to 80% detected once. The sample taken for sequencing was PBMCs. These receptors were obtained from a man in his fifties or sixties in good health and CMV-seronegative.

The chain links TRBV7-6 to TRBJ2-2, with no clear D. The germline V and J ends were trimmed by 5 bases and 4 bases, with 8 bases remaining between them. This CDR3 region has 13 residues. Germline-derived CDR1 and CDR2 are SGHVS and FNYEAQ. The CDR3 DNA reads TGTGCCAGCAGCCAGATACGCACCGGGGAGCTGTTTTTT. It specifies CASSQIRTGELFF.

Here the CDR3 reads CASSVVPGGQETQYF. The CDR3 region has the DNA TGTGCCAGCAGCGTAGTCCCAGGGGGGCAAGAGACCCAGTACTTC. This chain uses TRBV9 with TRBJ2-5; perhaps TRBD1 as D (7 bases). V was trimmed by 0 bases and J by 2 bases, leaving 11 bases between them. This CDR3 contains 15 residues. CDR1 SGDLS and CDR2 YYNGEE come from the germline V gene.

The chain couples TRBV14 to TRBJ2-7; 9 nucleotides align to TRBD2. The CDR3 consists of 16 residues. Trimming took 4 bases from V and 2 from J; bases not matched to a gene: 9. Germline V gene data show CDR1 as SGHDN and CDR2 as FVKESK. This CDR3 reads CASSLLSGGGAYEQYF. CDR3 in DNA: TGTGCCAGCAGCCTCCTATCGGGCGGGGGGGCCTACGAGCAGTACTTC.

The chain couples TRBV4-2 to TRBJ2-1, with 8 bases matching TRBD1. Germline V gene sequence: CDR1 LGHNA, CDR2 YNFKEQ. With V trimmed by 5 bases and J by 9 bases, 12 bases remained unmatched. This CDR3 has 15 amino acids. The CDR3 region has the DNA TGTGCCAGCAGCTTCAGGACAGGGAAGGGTGGTGAGCAGTTCTTC. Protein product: CASSFRTGKGGEQFF.

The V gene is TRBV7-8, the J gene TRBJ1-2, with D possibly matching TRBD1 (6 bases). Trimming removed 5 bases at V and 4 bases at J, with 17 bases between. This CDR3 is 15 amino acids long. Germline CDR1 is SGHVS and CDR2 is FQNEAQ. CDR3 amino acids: CASSPSDSTGYGYTF. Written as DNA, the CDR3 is TGTGCCAGCAGCCCGTCGGACAGCACGGGCTATGGCTACACCTTC.

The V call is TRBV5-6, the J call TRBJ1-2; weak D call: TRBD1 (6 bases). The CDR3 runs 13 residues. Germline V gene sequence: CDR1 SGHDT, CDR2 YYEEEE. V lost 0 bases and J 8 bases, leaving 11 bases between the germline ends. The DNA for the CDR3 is TGTGCCAGCAGCTTGGGACAGGTCGGCGGCTACACCTTC. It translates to CASSLGQVGGYTF.

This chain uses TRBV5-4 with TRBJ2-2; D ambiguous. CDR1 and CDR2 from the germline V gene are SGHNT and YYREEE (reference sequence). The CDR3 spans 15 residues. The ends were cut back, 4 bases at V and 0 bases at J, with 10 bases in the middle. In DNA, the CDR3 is TGTGCCAGCAGCAGTAGACAAGCGAACACCGGGGAGCTGTTTTTT. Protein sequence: CASSSRQANTGELFF.

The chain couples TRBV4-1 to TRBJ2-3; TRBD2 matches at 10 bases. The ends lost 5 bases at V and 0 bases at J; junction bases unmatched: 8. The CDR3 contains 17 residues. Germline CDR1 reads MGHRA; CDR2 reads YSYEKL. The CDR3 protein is CASSSGSGGASTDTQYF. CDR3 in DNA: TGCGCCAGCAGCAGTGGCAGCGGGGGGGCTAGCACAGATACGCAGTATTTT.

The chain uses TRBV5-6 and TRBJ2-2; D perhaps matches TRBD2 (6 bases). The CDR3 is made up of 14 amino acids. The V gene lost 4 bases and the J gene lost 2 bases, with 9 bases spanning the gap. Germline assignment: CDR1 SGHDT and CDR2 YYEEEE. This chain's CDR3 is CASSAGFNTGELFF. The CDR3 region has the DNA TGTGCCAGCAGCGCGGGATTCAACACCGGGGAGCTGTTTTTT.

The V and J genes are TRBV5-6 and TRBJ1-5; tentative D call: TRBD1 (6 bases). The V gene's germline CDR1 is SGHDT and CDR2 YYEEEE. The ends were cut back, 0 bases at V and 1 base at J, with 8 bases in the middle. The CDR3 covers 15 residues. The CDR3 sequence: CASSLVGASNQPQHF. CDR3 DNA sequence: TGTGCCAGCAGCTTGGTGGGGGCGAGCAATCAGCCCCAGCATTTT. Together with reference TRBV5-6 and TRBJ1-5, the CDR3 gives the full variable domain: DAGVTQSPTHLIKTRGQQVTLRCSPKSGHDTVSWYQQALGQGPQFIFQYYEEEERQRGNFPDRFSGHQFPNYSSELNVNALLLGDSALYLCASSLVGASNQPQHFGDGTRLSIL.

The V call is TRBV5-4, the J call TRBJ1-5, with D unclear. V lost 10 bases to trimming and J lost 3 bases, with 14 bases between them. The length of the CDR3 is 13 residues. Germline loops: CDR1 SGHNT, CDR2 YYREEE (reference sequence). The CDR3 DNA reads TGTGCCGCGCCCGGGTCATTCAATCAGCCCCAGCATTTT. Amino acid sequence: CAAPGSFNQPQHF.

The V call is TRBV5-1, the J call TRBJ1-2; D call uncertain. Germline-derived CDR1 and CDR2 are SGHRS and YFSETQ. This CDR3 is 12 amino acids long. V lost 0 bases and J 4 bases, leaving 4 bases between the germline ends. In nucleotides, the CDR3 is TGCGCCAGCAGCTTGGCCAGCTATGGCTACACCTTC. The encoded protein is CASSLASYGYTF.

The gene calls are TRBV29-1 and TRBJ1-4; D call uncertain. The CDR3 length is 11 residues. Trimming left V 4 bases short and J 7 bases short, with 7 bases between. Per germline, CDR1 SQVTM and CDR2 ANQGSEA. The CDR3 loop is CSVAAAEKLFF. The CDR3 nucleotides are TGCAGCGTTGCGGCGGCTGAAAAACTGTTTTTT.

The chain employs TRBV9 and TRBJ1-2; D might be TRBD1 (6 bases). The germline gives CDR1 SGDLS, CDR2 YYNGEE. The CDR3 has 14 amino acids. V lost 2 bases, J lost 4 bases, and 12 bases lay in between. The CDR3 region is CASSVGDTVYGYTF. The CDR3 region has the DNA TGTGCCAGCAGCGTCGGGGACACCGTCTATGGCTACACCTTC. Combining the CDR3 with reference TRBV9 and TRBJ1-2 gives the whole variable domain DSGVTQTPKHLITATGQRVTLRCSPRSGDLSVYWYQQSLDQGLQFLIQYYNGEERAKGNILERFSAQQFPDLHSELNLSSLELGDSALYFCASSVGDTVYGYTFGSGTRLTVV.

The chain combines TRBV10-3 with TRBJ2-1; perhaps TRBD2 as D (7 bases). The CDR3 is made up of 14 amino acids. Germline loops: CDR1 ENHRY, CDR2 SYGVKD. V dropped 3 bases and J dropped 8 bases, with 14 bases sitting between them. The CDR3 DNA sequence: TGTGCCATCAGTGATCCCGCGGGGGCTGATGAGCAGTTCTTC. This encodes CAISDPAGADEQFF.

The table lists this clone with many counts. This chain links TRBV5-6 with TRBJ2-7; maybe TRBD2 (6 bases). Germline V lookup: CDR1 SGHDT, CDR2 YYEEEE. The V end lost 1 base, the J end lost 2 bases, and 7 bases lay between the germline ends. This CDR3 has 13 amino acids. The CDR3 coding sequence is TGTGCCAGCAGCTTGTGGACTACCTACGAGCAGTACTTC. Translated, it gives CASSLWTTYEQYF. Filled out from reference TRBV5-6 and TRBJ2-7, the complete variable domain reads DAGVTQSPTHLIKTRGQQVTLRCSPKSGHDTVSWYQQALGQGPQFIFQYYEEEERQRGNFPDRFSGHQFPNYSSELNVNALLLGDSALYLCASSLWTTYEQYFGPGTRLTVT.

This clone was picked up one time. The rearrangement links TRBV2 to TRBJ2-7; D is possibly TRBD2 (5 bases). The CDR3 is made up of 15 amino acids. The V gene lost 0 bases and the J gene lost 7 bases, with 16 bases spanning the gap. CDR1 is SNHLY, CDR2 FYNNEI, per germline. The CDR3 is CASSEALDLTGEQYF. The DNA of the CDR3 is TGTGCCAGCAGTGAAGCGTTAGACCTAACGGGGGAGCAGTACTTC.

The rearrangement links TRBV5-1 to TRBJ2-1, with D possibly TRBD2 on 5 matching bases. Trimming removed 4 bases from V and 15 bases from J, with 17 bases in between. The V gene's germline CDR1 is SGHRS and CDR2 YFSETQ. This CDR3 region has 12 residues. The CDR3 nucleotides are TGCGCCAGCAGCCCGGGCGGGTCGGTACGGTTCTTC. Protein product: CASSPGGSVRFF. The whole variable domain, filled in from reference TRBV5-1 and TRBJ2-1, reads KAGVTQTPRYLIKTRGQQVTLSCSPISGHRSVSWYQQTPGQGLQFLFEYFSETQRNKGNFPGRFSGRQFSNSRSEMNVSTLELGDSALYLCASSPGGSVRFFGPGTRLTVL.

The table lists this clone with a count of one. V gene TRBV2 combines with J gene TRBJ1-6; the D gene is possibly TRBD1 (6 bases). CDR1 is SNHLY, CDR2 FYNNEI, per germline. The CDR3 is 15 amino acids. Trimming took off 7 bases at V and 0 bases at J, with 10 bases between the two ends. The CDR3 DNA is TGTGCCAGCACCAAGACAGGCTCCTATAATTCACCCCTCCACTTT. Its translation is CASTKTGSYNSPLHF.

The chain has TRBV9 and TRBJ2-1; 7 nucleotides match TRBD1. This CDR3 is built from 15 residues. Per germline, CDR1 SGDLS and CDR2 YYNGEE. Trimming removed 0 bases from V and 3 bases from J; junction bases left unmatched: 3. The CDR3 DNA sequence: TGTGCCAGCAGCGTAGAAGGGGGCGACTACAATGAGCAGTTCTTC. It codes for CASSVEGGDYNEQFF.

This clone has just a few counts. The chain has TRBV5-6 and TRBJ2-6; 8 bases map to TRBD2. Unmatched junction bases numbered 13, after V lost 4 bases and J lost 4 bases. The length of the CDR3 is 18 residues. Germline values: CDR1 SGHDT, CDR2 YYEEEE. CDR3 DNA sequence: TGTGCCAGCAGCGCAGCGGGGGAAATAATGAGAGGGGCCAACGTCCTGACTTTC. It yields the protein CASSAAGEIMRGANVLTF.

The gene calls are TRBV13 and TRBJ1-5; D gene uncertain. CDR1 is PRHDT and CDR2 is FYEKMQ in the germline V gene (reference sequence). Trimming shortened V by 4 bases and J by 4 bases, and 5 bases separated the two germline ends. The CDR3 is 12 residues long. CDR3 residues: CASSSENQPQHF. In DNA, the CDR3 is TGTGCCAGCAGCTCCGAGAATCAGCCCCAGCATTTT. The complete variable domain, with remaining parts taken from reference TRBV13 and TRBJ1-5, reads AAGVIQSPRHLIKEKRETATLKCYPIPRHDTVYWYQQGPGQDPQFLISFYEKMQSDKGSIPDRFSAQQFSDYHSELNMSSLELGDSALYFCASSSENQPQHFGDGTRLSIL.

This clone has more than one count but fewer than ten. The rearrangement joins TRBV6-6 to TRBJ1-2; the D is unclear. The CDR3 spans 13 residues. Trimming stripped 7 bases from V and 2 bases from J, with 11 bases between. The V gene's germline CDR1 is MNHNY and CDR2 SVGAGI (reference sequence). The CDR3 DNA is TGTGCCAGCAACGATTTAGCGAACTATGGCTACACCTTC. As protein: CASNDLANYGYTF.

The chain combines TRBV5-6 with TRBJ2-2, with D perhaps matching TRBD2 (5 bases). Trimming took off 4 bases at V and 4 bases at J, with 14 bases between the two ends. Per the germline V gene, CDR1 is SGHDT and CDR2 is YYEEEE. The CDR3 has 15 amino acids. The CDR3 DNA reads TGTGCCAGCAGCCTAGGACTTGACCTCACCGGGGAGCTGTTTTTT. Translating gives CASSLGLDLTGELFF.

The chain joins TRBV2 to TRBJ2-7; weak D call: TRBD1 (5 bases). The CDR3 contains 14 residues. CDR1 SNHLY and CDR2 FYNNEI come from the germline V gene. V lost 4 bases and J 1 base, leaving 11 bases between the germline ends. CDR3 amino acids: CASSVGARSYEQYF. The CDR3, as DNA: TGTGCCAGCAGTGTTGGGGCTAGATCCTACGAGCAGTACTTC. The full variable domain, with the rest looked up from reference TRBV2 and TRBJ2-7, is EPEVTQTPSHQVTQMGQEVILRCVPISNHLYFYWYRQILGQKVEFLVSFYNNEISEKSEIFDDQFSVERPDGSNFTLKIRSTKLEDSAMYFCASSVGARSYEQYFGPGTRLTVT.

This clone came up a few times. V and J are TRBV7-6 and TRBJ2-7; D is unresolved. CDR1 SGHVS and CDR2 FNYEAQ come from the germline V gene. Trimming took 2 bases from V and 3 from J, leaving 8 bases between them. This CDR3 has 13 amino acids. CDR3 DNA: TGTGCCAGCAGCTTATGGCAGAACTACGAGCAGTACTTC. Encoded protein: CASSLWQNYEQYF.